This TCR beta chain was obtained from a study of blood T cell repertoires in COVID-19. At the level of the study: Specimens from acute and convalescent COVID-19 originated in the United States, Italy and Spain. From T cells, B-cell-depleted T cells, or PBMCs came the material, which was cDNA or gDNA.

Per the authors' pipeline: Amplified reference gene primers provided the basis for estimating nucleated cell counts. Sequencing was performed with immunoSEQ multiplex PCR; in TCRdb, only in-frame clones are kept and a portion is missing. V, J and clone size are taken as reported in that table, and D and trimming were inferred from the DNA itself. Found here are about 400,000 clones, 70% to 90% of them singletons; the top ten hold 0.95% to 1.5%. CDR1 and CDR2 from the germline V gene are SNHLY and FYNNEI. This CDR3 contains 16 residues. J was trimmed by 6 bases and V by 4 bases; bases with no gene match: 12.

This sequence joins TRBV2 and TRBJ1-5; 7 bases fit TRBD1. This sequence originates from a middle-aged man with acute or convalescent COVID-19. Sample: peripheral blood. In DNA form, the CDR3 reads TGTGCCAGCAGTGCAAACCCCAGGGGGTTGGGTCAGCCCCAGCATTTT. It codes for CASSANPRGLGQPQHF.